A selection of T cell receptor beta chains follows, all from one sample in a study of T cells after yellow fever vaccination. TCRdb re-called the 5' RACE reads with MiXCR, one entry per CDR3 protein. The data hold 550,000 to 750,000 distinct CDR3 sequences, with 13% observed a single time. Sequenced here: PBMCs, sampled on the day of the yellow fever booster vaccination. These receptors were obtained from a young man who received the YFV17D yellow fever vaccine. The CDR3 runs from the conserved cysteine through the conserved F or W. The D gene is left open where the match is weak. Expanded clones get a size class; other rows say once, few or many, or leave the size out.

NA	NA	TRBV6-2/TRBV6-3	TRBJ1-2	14	CASSYLPGNYGYTF	TGTGCCAGCAGTTACCTCCCGGGCAACTATGGCTACACCTTC
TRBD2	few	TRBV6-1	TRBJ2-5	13	CASRPSGGETQYF	TGTGCCAGCAGACCCTCGGGGGGAGAGACCCAGTACTTC
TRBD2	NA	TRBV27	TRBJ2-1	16	CASSPDTSGSFNEQFF	TGTGCCAGCAGCCCAGACACTAGCGGGAGTTTTAATGAGCAGTTCTTC
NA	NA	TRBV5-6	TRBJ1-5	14	CASSLERTYQPQHF	TGTGCCAGCAGCTTGGAACGTACCTATCAGCCCCAGCATTTT
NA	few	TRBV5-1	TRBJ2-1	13	CASSLNLGDEQFF	TGCGCCAGCAGCTTGAATCTCGGTGATGAGCAGTTCTTC
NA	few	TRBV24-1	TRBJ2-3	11	CATSDWWTQYF	TGTGCCACCAGTGATTGGTGGACGCAGTATTTT
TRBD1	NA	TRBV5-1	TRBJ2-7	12	CASGDRVDEQYF	TGCGCCAGCGGAGACAGGGTTGACGAGCAGTACTTC
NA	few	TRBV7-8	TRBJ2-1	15	CASSLLFDSYNEQFF	TGTGCCAGCAGCTTGCTATTTGACAGTTACAATGAGCAGTTCTTC
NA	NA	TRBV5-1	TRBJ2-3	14	CASSLGRGGNTQYF	TGCGCCAGCAGCTTGGGTAGGGGTGGAAATACGCAGTATTTT
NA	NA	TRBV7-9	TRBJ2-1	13	CASSFDPRDEQFF	TGTGCCAGCAGCTTTGACCCGCGCGATGAGCAGTTCTTC
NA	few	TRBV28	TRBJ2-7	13	CASNPHSSYEQYF	TGTGCCAGCAACCCACACAGCTCCTACGAGCAGTACTTC
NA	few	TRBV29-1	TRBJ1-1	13	CSASYRDGTEAFF	TGCAGCGCCAGCTACAGGGACGGGACTGAAGCTTTCTTT
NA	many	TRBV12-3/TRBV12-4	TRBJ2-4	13	CASTWAGRNIQYF	TGTGCCAGCACCTGGGCGGGAAGGAACATTCAGTACTTC
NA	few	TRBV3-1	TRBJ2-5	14	CASSLRQDQETQYF	TGTGCCAGCAGCCTTAGACAAGATCAAGAGACCCAGTACTTC
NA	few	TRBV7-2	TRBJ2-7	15	CASSLKGITLNEQYF	TGTGCCAGCAGCTTAAAAGGTATCACTCTTAACGAGCAGTACTTC
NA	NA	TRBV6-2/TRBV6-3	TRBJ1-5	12	CASTNEGPSQHF	TGTGCCAGCACCAACGAGGGCCCCTCCCAGCATTTT
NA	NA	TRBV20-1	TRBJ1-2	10	CSASYNGYTF	TGCAGTGCTAGTTACAATGGCTACACCTTC
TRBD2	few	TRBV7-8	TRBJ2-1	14	CASSSGLANNEQFF	TGTGCCAGCAGCTCGGGACTAGCGAACAATGAGCAGTTCTTC
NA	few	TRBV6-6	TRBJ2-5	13	CASSYVKIETQYF	TGTGCCAGCAGTTACGTCAAGATAGAGACCCAGTACTTC
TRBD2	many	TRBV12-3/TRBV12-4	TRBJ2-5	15	CASSFGSSGGETQYF	TGTGCCAGCAGTTTTGGTTCTAGCGGGGGCGAGACCCAGTACTTC
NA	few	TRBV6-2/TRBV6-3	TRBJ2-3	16	CASSHHTLLQRDTQYF	TGTGCCAGCAGTCATCACACCCTCTTACAAAGAGATACGCAGTATTTT
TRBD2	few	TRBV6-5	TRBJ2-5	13	CASSSLAVETQYF	TGTGCCAGCAGTTCACTAGCGGTAGAGACCCAGTACTTC
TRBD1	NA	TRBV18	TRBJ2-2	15	CASSTTGGITGELFF	TGTGCCAGCTCTACGACAGGGGGCATCACCGGGGAGCTGTTTTTT
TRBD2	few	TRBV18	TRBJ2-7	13	CASSRRGGYEQYF	TGTGCCAGCTCACGGCGGGGGGGCTACGAGCAGTACTTC
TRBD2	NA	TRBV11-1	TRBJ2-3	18	CASTSGRARGSGTDTQYF	TGTGCCAGCACTAGCGGGAGGGCGAGGGGAAGCGGCACAGATACGCAGTATTTT
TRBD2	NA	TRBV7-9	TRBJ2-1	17	CASSFGTSGNNYNEQFF	TGTGCCAGCAGCTTTGGCACTAGCGGGAATAACTACAATGAGCAGTTCTTC
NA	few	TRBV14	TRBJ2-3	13	CASTQNHGDTQYF	TGTGCCAGCACTCAAAATCACGGAGATACGCAGTATTTT
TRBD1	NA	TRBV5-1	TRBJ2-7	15	CASSQGTGGTYEQYF	TGCGCCAGCAGCCAAGGGACAGGGGGCACGTACGAGCAGTACTTC
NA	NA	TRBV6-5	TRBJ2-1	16	CASSSNERSSYNEQFF	TGTGCCAGCAGTTCCAACGAGCGTAGTTCCTACAATGAGCAGTTCTTC
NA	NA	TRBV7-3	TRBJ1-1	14	CASSLSPANTEAFF	TGTGCCAGCAGCTTAAGTCCGGCGAACACTGAAGCTTTCTTT
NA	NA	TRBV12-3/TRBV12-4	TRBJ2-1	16	CASSFASGSSVHEQFF	TGTGCCAGCAGTTTTGCTTCGGGGTCCTCGGTCCATGAGCAGTTCTTC
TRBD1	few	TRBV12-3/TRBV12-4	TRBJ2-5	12	CASSRTGQTQYF	TGTGCCAGCAGTCGGACAGGGCAGACCCAGTACTTC
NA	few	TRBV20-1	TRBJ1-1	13	CSARKTGNTEAFF	TGCAGTGCTAGAAAGACAGGGAACACTGAAGCTTTCTTT
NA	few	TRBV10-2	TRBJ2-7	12	CASAPGAYEQYF	TGCGCCAGCGCCCCGGGCGCCTACGAGCAGTACTTC
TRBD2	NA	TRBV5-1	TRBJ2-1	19	CASNRKAPLAGSSYNEQFF	TGCGCCAGCAACCGAAAGGCCCCCTTAGCGGGAAGTTCCTACAATGAGCAGTTCTTC
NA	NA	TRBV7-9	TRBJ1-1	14	CASSPDGLNTEAFF	TGTGCCAGCAGCCCGGACGGATTAAACACTGAAGCTTTCTTT
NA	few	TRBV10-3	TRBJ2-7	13	CAIGVYGAYEQYF	TGTGCCATTGGGGTGTATGGAGCCTACGAGCAGTACTTC
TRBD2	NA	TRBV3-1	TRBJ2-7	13	CASSQIAGVEQYF	TGTGCCAGCAGCCAAATAGCGGGAGTCGAGCAGTACTTC
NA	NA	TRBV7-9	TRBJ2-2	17	CASSYSIGGVNTGELFF	TGTGCCAGCAGCTATAGCATAGGCGGAGTGAACACCGGGGAGCTGTTTTTT
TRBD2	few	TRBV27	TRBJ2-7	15	CASSFGSSGPYEQYF	TGTGCCAGCAGTTTCGGGTCTAGCGGTCCCTACGAGCAGTACTTC
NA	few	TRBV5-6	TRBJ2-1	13	CASSVVGNNEQFF	TGTGCCAGCTCGGTGGTTGGGAACAATGAGCAGTTCTTC
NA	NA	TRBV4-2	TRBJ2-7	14	CASSYGSADYEQYF	TGTGCCAGCAGCTACGGGTCGGCGGACTACGAGCAGTACTTC
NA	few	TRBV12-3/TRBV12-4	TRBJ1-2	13	CASSETGPYGYTF	TGTGCCAGCAGCGAGACAGGACCCTATGGCTACACCTTC
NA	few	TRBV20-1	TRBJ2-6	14	CSARVGSGANVLTF	TGCAGTGCTAGAGTAGGGTCTGGGGCCAACGTCCTGACTTTC
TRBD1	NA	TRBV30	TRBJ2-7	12	CAWGTDSYEQYF	TGTGCCTGGGGGACAGACTCCTACGAGCAGTACTTC
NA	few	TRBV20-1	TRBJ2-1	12	CSAREAAWEQFF	TGCAGTGCTAGAGAAGCCGCTTGGGAGCAGTTCTTC
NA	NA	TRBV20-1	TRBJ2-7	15	CSARSGLAPDYEQYF	TGCAGTGCTAGATCTGGGCTAGCGCCCGACTACGAGCAGTACTTC
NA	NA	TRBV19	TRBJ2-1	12	CASSIGRAEQFF	TGTGCCAGTAGTATTGGTAGGGCAGAACAGTTCTTC
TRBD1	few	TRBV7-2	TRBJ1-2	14	CASGEQGADYGYTF	TGTGCCAGCGGAGAACAGGGGGCTGACTATGGCTACACCTTC
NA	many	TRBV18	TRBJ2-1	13	CASSPSIDNEQFF	TGTGCCAGCTCACCCTCGATTGACAATGAGCAGTTCTTC
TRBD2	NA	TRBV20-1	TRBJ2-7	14	CSALGLAGVYEQYF	TGCAGTGCCCTCGGACTAGCGGGGGTCTACGAGCAGTACTTC
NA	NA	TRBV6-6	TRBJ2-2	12	CASRTEPGELFF	TGTGCCAGCCGTACAGAGCCCGGGGAGCTGTTTTTT
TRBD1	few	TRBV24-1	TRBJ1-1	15	CATIPNGTGEAEAFF	TGTGCCACCATTCCCAACGGGACAGGGGAGGCTGAAGCTTTCTTT
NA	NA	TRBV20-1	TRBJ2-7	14	CSALDYRGSYEQYF	TGCAGTGCTCTAGACTACCGGGGCTCCTACGAGCAGTACTTC
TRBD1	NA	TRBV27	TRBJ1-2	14	CAGSSGTVRYGYTF	TGTGCCGGCAGCTCCGGGACAGTCCGATATGGCTACACCTTC
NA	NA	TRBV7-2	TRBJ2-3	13	CASTLGLVDTQYF	TGTGCCAGCACCCTTGGGTTGGTGGATACGCAGTATTTT
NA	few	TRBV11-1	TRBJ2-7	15	CASSPRDSRLEEQYF	TGTGCCAGCAGCCCCCGGGACTCCCGCCTTGAAGAGCAGTACTTC